This entry concerns a single T cell receptor (beta chain). This sample is part of a study of blood T cell repertoires in COVID-19. Per the study methods: Reference gene primer amplification in the assay estimated nucleated cell counts. Profiled with immunoSEQ multiplex PCR; TCRdb holds only in-frame clones, not every one. For V, J and clone size, that table is used; D and trimming come from the DNA. This sample has about 100,000 clones; about 77% occur once, and the top ten carry about an eighth. CDR1 and CDR2 (germline): KGHSH, LQKENI. There are 17 residues in the CDR3. After removal of 3 bases from V and 0 bases from J, the junction contained 6 bases not matched to a gene.

The sample was peripheral blood. This sequence was found in a woman aged 70-85 years with acute or convalescent COVID-19. The chain couples TRBV18 to TRBJ1-3; 9 bases line up with TRBD1. In DNA form, the CDR3 reads TGTGCCAGCTCACCGCTGGGGACAGGGTTCTCTGGAAACACCATATATTTT. Residues: CASSPLGTGFSGNTIYF. The complete variable domain, with remaining parts taken from reference TRBV18 and TRBJ1-3, reads NAGVMQNPRHLVRRRGQEARLRCSPMKGHSHVYWYRQLPEEGLKFMVYLQKENIIDESGMPKERFSAEFPKEGPSILRIQQVVRGDSAAYFCASSPLGTGFSGNTIYFGEGSWLTVV.